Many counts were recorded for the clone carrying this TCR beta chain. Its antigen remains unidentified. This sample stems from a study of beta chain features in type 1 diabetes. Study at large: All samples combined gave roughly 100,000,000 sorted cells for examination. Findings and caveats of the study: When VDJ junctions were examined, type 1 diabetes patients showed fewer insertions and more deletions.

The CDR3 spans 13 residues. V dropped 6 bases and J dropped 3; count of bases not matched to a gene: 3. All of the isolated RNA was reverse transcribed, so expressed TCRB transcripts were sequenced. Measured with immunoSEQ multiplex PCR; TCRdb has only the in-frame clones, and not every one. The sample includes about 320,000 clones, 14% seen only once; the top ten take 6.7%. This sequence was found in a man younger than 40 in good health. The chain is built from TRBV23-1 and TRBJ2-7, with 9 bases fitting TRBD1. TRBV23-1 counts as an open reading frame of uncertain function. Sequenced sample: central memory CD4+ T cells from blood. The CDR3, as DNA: TGCGCCAGCAGCGAGGGACAGGGCTACGAGCAGTACTTC. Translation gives CASSEGQGYEQYF.